This TCR beta chain was identified during a study of follicular helper T cells after annual influenza vaccination. The data were produced by immunoSEQ multiplex PCR, yet TCRdb's version contains in-frame clones alone and is incomplete. Among 9,500 to 15,000 clones listed, approximately 80% were seen once. Described time point: 2015-2016 season, pre-vaccination. Excluded were substance abuse, HIV/AIDS, active cancer, immunomodulatory drugs and active illness. Between about 40 and 100 mL of blood was drawn per time point. The CDR3 is made up of 15 amino acids. The V end was cut by 4 bases, the J end by 3 bases, with 16 bases between. Germline-derived CDR1 and CDR2 are SGHRS and YFSETQ. This clone showed up just a few times.

This TCR derives from an adult who received the influenza vaccine. The sample consisted of CXCR5+ CD38- circulating T follicular helper cells from blood, taken on the day of influenza vaccination. As for subset: circulating Tfh, non-naive CD4+CXCR5+PD-1+ (ICOS+CD38+ or ICOS-CD38-). This sequence joins TRBV5-1 and TRBJ1-2, with D possibly TRBD1 on 5 matching bases. The CDR3 is CASSRGGVEYYGYTF. CDR3 sequence (DNA): TGCGCCAGCAGCCGGGGCGGGGTCGAGTACTATGGCTACACCTTC.